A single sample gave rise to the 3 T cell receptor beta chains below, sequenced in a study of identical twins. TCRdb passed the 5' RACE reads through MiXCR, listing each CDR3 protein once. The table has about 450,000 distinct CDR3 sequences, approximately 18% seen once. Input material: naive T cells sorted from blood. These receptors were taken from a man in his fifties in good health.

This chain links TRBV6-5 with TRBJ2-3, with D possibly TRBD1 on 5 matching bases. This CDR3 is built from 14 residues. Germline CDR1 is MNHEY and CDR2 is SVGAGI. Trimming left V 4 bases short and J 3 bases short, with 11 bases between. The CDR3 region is CASSSSSGTDTQYF. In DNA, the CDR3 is TGTGCCAGCAGTTCCAGCTCAGGGACAGATACGCAGTATTTT.

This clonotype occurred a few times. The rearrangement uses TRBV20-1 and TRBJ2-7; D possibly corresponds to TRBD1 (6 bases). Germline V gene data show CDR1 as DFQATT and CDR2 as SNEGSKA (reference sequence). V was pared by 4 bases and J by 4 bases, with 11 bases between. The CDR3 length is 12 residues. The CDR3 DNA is TGCAGTGCTACTATTAGGGGGTACGAGCAGTACTTC. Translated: CSATIRGYEQYF.

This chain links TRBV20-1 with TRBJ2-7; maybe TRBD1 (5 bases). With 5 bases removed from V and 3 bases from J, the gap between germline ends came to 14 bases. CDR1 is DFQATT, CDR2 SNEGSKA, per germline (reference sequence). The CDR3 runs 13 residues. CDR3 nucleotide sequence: TGCAGTGCTCCCCATGACAGCCTCTACGAGCAGTACTTC. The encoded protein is CSAPHDSLYEQYF.